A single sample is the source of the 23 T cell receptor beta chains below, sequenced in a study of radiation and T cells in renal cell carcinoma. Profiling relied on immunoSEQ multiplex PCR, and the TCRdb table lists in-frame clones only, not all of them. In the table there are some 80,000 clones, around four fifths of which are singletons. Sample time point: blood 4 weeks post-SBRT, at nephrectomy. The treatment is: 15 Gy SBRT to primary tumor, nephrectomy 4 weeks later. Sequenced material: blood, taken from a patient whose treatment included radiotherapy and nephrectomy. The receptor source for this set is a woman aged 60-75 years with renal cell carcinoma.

CDR3 sequence: CASSLVGDGYTF. The CDR3 region has the DNA TGTGCCAGCAGTTTAGTAGGGGATGGCTACACCTTC. This chain links TRBV28 with TRBJ1-2; possible D gene TRBD1, 5 bases. The CDR3 is 12 amino acids. Trimming stripped 2 bases from V and 6 bases from J, with 7 bases between. Germline V gene data show CDR1 as MDHEN and CDR2 as SYDVKM.

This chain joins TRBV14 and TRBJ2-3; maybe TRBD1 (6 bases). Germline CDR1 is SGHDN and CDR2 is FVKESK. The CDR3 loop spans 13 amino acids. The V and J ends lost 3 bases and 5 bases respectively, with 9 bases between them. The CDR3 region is CASSQWGLDTQYF. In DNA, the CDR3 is TGTGCCAGCAGCCAGTGGGGGCTAGATACGCAGTATTTT.

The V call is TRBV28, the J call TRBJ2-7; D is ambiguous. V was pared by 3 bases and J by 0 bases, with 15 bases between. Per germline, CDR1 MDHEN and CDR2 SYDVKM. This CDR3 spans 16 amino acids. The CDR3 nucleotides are TGTGCCAGCAGTTTGAACGGCGGCTCACTCTCCTACGAGCAGTACTTC. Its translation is CASSLNGGSLSYEQYF.

The chain's CDR3 is CASSLAGGSYNEQFF. In DNA form, the CDR3 reads TGTGCCAGCAGCCTAGCGGGAGGAAGCTACAATGAGCAGTTCTTC. The chain couples TRBV27 to TRBJ2-1; 11 nucleotides match TRBD2. J lost 3 bases, V lost 6 bases, and 4 bases had no gene match. The CDR3 loop spans 15 amino acids. Germline V lookup: CDR1 MNHEY, CDR2 SMNVEV (reference sequence).

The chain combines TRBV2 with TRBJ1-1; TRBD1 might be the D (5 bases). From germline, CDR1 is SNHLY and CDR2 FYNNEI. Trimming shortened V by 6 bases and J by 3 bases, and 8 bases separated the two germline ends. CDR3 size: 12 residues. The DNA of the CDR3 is TGTGCCAGCAGGCAGACAGACACTGAAGCTTTCTTT. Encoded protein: CASRQTDTEAFF.

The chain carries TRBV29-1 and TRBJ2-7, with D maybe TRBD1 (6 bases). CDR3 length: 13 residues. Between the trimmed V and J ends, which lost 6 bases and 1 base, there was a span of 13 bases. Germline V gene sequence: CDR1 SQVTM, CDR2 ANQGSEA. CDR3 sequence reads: CSVRDIFSYEQYF. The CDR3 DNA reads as TGCAGCGTGAGGGACATATTTTCCTACGAGCAGTACTTC.

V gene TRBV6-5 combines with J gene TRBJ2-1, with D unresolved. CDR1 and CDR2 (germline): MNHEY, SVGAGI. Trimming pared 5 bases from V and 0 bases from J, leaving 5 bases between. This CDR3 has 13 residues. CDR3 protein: CASSKFSYNEQFF. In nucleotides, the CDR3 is TGTGCCAGCAGTAAATTCTCCTACAATGAGCAGTTCTTC.

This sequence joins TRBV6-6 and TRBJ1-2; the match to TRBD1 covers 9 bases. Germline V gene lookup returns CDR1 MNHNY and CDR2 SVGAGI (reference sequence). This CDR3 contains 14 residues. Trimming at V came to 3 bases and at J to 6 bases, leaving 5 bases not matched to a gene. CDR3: CASSYMRTGDGYTF. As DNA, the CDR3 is TGTGCCAGCAGTTATATGCGGACAGGGGATGGCTACACCTTC.

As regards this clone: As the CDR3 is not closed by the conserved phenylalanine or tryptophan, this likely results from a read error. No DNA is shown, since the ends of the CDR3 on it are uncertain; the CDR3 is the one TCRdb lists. The CDR3: CASSQSTRTLKLSL. This chain connects TRBV6-6 to TRBJ1-1; TRBD1, as called in the table, went unchecked against the DNA. Germline V lookup: CDR1 MNHNY, CDR2 SVGAGI (reference sequence). Including both end residues, the CDR3 is 14 amino acids long.

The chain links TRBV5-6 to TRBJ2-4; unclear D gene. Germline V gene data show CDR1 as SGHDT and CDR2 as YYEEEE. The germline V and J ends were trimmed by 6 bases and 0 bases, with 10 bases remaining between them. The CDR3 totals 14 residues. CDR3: CASTLQEAKNIQYF. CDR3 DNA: TGTGCCAGCACCTTACAAGAAGCCAAAAACATTCAGTACTTC.

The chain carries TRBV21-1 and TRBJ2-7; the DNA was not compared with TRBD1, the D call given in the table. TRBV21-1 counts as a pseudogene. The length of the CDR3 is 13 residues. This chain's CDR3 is CASRENRPYEQYF. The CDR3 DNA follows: TGTGCCAGCAGAGAGAACAGACCCTACGAGCAGTACTTC.

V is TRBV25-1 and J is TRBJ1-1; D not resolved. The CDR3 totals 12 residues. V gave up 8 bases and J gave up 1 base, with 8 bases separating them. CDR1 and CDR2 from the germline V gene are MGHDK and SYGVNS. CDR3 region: CASVSWNTEAFF. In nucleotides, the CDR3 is TGTGCCAGCGTAAGTTGGAACACTGAAGCTTTCTTT.

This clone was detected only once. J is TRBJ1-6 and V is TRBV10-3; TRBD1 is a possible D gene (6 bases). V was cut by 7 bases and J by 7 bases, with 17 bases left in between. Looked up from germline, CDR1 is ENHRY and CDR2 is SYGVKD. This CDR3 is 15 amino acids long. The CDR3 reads CAITDRQPGNSPLHF. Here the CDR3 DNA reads TGTGCCATCACCGACAGGCAACCCGGGAATTCACCCCTCCACTTT.

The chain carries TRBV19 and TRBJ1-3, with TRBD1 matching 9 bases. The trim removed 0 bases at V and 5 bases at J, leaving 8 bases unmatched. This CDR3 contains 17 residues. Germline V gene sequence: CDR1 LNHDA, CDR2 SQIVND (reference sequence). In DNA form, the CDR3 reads TGTGCCAGTAGTATAGATCGCCCGGGACAGGGAAGAAACACCATATATTTT. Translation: CASSIDRPGQGRNTIYF.

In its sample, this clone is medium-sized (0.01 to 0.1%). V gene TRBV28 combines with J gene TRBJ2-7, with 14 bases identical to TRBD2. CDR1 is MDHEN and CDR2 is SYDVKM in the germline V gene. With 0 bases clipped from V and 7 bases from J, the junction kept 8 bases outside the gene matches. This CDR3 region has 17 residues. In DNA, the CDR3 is TGTGCCAGCAGTTTATGGACTAGCGGGAGGGCAATGGAGGAGCAGTACTTC. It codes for CASSLWTSGRAMEEQYF.

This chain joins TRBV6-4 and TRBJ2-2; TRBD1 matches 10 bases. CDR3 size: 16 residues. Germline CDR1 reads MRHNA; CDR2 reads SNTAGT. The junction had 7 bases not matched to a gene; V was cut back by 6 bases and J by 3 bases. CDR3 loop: CASRRSGTGDTGELFF. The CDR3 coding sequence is TGTGCCAGCAGACGCTCCGGGACAGGGGACACCGGGGAGCTGTTTTTT.

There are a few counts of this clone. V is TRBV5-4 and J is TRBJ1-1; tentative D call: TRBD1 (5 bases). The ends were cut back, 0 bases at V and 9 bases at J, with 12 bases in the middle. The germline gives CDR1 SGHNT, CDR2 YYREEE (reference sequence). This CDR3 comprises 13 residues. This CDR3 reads CASSLAGGTQAFF. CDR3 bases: TGTGCCAGCAGCTTGGCCGGGGGGACCCAAGCTTTCTTT.

CDR3 in amino acids: CASSVSGTGFVTDTQYF. The CDR3 DNA sequence: TGTGCCAGCAGCGTTTCCGGGACAGGGTTTGTTACAGATACGCAGTATTTT. The chain is built from TRBV9 and TRBJ2-3, with TRBD1 matching 9 bases. The germline gives CDR1 SGDLS, CDR2 YYNGEE. The CDR3 totals 17 residues. After removal of 2 bases from V and 3 bases from J, the junction contained 10 bases not matched to a gene.

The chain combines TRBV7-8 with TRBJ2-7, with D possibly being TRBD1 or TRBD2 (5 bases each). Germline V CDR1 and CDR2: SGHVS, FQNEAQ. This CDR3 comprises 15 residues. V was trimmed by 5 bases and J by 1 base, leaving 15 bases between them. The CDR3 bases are TGTGCCAGCAGCCCTAAATCTGGGGGATCCTACGAGCAGTACTTC. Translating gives CASSPKSGGSYEQYF.

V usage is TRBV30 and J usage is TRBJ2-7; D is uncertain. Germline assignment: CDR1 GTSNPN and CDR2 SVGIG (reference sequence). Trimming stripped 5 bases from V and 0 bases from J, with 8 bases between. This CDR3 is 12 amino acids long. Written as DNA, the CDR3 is TGTGCCTGGGGTCTGATCTCCTACGAGCAGTACTTC. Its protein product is CAWGLISYEQYF.

CDR3 nucleotides: TGTGCCACCAGCAGAGAGGGTTCAGGAAACACCGGGGAGCTGTTTTTT. The encoded protein is CATSREGSGNTGELFF. The chain is built from TRBV15 and TRBJ2-2; no firm D call. The CDR3 is 16 amino acids. The germline CDR1 and CDR2 sequences are LNHNV and YYDKDF (reference sequence). Between the trimmed V and J ends, which lost 0 bases and 2 bases, there was a span of 10 bases.

CDR3 coding DNA: TGTGCCAGCAGCACAGGGACATCCTACGAGCAGTACTTC. It encodes CASSTGTSYEQYF. The J gene is TRBJ2-7, the V gene TRBV6-1; perhaps TRBD1 as D (6 bases). The CDR3 is 13 amino acids. The germline V gene has CDR1 MNHNS and CDR2 SASEGT. V lost 6 bases and J lost 1, with 10 bases in between.

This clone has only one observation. CDR3 protein: CASSYSGETQYF. The CDR3 DNA sequence: TGTGCCAGCAGTTATTCCGGGGAGACCCAGTACTTC. The V gene is TRBV6-6, the J gene TRBJ2-5, with no clear D. In germline, CDR1 is MNHNY, CDR2 SVGAGI (reference sequence). The V end was cut by 3 bases, the J end by 5 bases, with 7 bases between. The CDR3 has 12 residues.